This T cell receptor beta chain was recorded in a study of Graves' ophthalmopathy and Graves' hyperthyroidism. Worth noting for this clonotype: Its antigen is not identified. Compared with germline, one end of the junction differs, possibly owing to a read error.

Study-wide points: Most expanded clonotypes in thyroid above 0.001 frequency also showed up in blood. As the model predicted ophthalmopathy progression, it achieved a sensitivity of roughly 69% and a specificity of about 78%.

RNA served as the template for amplifying TCR beta CDR3 regions. The authors performed first-round RT-PCR with HTBI primers and then a second-round multiplex PCR. MiXCR was run by TCRdb on the multiplex PCR reads, yielding one entry per CDR3 protein. The table has 150,000 to 200,000 distinct CDR3 sequences, around 39% seen once. The germline gives CDR1 ENHRY, CDR2 SYGVKD. The CDR3 loop spans 14 amino acids. The origin of this receptor is a man aged 25-45 years with Graves' ophthalmopathy. Material: peripheral blood. The chain is built from TRBV10-3 and TRBJ2-5; 8 bases match TRBD1. The CDR3 DNA sequence: TGTGCCATTAGTGTATCAGGGGGCGCGGAGACCCAGTACTTC. This gives the protein CAISVSGGAETQYF.